This T cell receptor beta chain was recorded in a study of control samples from healthy donors and cancer patients. Here immunoSEQ multiplex PCR was the method, and the copy in TCRdb shows in-frame clones only, minus some. The sample gives over 120,000 clones, 91% of which show up once; 3.2% is in the top ten. The sequenced sample was blood. The sequence came from a man aged 30 to 45 in good health.

CDR3 in DNA: TGTGCCACCAGCAGATCTCGACAGGGTCAGACGGGAAACACCATATATTTT. Translating gives CATSRSRQGQTGNTIYF. The chain combines TRBV15 with TRBJ1-3; 7 positions agree with TRBD1. V lost 2 bases to trimming and J lost 4 bases; unmatched junction nucleotides: 11. Germline V CDR1 and CDR2: LNHNV, YYDKDF (reference sequence). This CDR3 comprises 17 residues.